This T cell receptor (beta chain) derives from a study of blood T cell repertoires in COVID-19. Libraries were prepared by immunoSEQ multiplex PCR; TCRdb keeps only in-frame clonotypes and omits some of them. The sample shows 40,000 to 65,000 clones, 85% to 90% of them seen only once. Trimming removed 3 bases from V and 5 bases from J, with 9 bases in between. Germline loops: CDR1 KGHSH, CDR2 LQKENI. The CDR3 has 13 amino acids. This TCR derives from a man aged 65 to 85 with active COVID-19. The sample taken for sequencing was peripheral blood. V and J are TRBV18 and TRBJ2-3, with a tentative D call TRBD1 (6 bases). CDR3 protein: CASSPQGLDTQYF. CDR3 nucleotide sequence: TGTGCCAGCTCACCTCAGGGGTTAGATACGCAGTATTTT.